Here is one T cell receptor beta chain with its context. One entry per CDR3 protein, without DNA, is what TCRdb gives after re-calling the 5' RACE reads. This table lists roughly 180,000 distinct CDR3 sequences. The data derive from a study of T cells expressing NK-cell markers. The germline gives CDR1 SGHNT, CDR2 YYREEE (reference sequence). CDR3 length equals 17 residues. This TCR came from a man aged 18-75 years in good health. V and J are TRBV5-4 and TRBJ2-1; TCRdb selects TRBD2, and the lack of DNA leaves this call unchecked. Sequenced input: blood T cells: a sorted CD56 or NKG2C T cell subset, CD4+ or CD8+ T cells, or bulk PBMC T cells (not recorded which). The CDR3 loop reads CASSLPPWGTRDNEQFF.